A single sample is the source of the 31 T cell receptor beta chains below, sequenced in a study of technical replicates of blood from several donors (dated by TCRdb to about 2017). Libraries were prepared through the immunoSEQ multiplex PCR assay. Drawn from immuneACCESS, this table holds only the in-frame rearrangements with V and J called that TCRdb kept. Clones are partly lost; checked studies trace under half to an unresolved V gene and leave the rest unexplained. The sample yields 78,000 or so clones; 75% to 95% were counted once. The leading ten clones occupy 0.37% of the sample. Sequencing was done on a sample of T cells isolated from PBMCs. These TCRs come from a human donor in good health. Some clones in this sample may be carry-over from other donors' samples.

A few counts support this clone. The chain combines TRBV18 with TRBJ1-2; TRBD1 matches 7 bases. Germline trimming cut 3 bases from V and 4 bases from J; bases unmatched to any gene: 2. Germline CDR1 reads KGHSH; CDR2 reads LQKENI. The CDR3 sequence is 13 residues long. The CDR3 is CASSPSGGYGYTF. CDR3 in DNA: TGTGCCAGCTCACCGTCAGGGGGCTATGGCTACACCTTC.

The chain has TRBV11-2 and TRBJ2-7, with 13 bases identical to TRBD2. This CDR3 contains 15 residues. The junction had 11 bases not matched to a gene; V was cut back by 5 bases and J by 10 bases. CDR1 is SGHAT and CDR2 is FQNNGV in the germline V gene. The CDR3: CASSIFRTSGGLQYF. The CDR3 bases are TGTGCCAGCAGCATATTCCGGACTAGCGGGGGCCTTCAGTACTTC.

In its sample, this clone was seen a few times. The V gene is TRBV7-2, the J gene TRBJ2-7; D perhaps matches TRBD2 (5 bases). Deletions cut 5 bases from V and 2 bases from J, with 16 bases between. This CDR3 is built from 15 residues. The germline V gene encodes CDR1 SGHTA and CDR2 FQGNSA. CDR3 loop: CASSLPQAAAYEQYF. The CDR3 DNA sequence: TGTGCCAGCAGCCTCCCTCAAGCGGCGGCCTACGAGCAGTACTTC.

The rearrangement links TRBV16 to TRBJ2-7; TRBD2 matches at 8 bases. V gave up 4 bases and J gave up 6 bases; unmatched junction bases: 5. CDR1 is KGHSY, CDR2 FQNENV, per germline. The CDR3 runs 13 residues. The CDR3: CASSRAGGGEQYF. CDR3 nucleotides: TGTGCCAGCAGCCGCGCCGGGGGGGGCGAGCAGTACTTC.

This clone was found once. This chain joins TRBV2 and TRBJ1-5, with 7 positions matching TRBD1. CDR3 size: 16 residues. Germline assignment: CDR1 SNHLY and CDR2 FYNNEI. V lost 3 bases and J lost 1; bases outside the gene matches: 6. CDR3 amino acids: CASSDPTGLSNQPQHF. CDR3 nucleotides: TGTGCCAGCAGTGATCCGACAGGGCTAAGCAATCAGCCCCAGCATTTT.

This clone was observed once. The chain is built from TRBV27 and TRBJ2-3; 7 bases are shared with TRBD1. This CDR3 contains 13 residues. The germline gives CDR1 MNHEY, CDR2 SMNVEV (reference sequence). V shed 6 bases, J shed 2 bases, and the junction held 2 bases outside the gene matches. CDR3 sequence (DNA): TGTGCCAGCAGGGACAGGCCCACAGATACGCAGTATTTT. It translates to CASRDRPTDTQYF.

This sequence joins TRBV19 and TRBJ2-1; 11 nucleotides match TRBD2. The CDR3 is 16 amino acids. V shed 9 bases and J 5 bases; nucleotides not matched to a gene: 12. CDR1 is LNHDA and CDR2 is SQIVND in the germline V gene (reference sequence). CDR3 region: CASRELGSGGDNEQFF. CDR3 bases: TGTGCCAGCAGAGAACTTGGTAGCGGGGGGGACAATGAGCAGTTCTTC.

The J gene is TRBJ2-3, the V gene TRBV5-1; 7 bases line up with TRBD2. CDR1 is SGHRS and CDR2 is YFSETQ in the germline V gene. The CDR3 is made up of 12 amino acids. V lost 4 bases and J lost 6; bases outside the gene matches: 2. The DNA of the CDR3 is TGCGCCAGCAGCAGGGAGGGGGATACGCAGTATTTT. It yields the protein CASSREGDTQYF. Complete variable domain (other parts from reference TRBV5-1 and TRBJ2-3): KAGVTQTPRYLIKTRGQQVTLSCSPISGHRSVSWYQQTPGQGLQFLFEYFSETQRNKGNFPGRFSGRQFSNSRSEMNVSTLELGDSALYLCASSREGDTQYFGPGTRLTVL.

The chain couples TRBV4-1 to TRBJ2-1, with a possible D match to TRBD2 (6 bases). Trimming cost V 0 bases and J 8 bases, with 8 bases left between them. This CDR3 spans 13 amino acids. Germline V gene lookup returns CDR1 MGHRA and CDR2 YSYEKL. Here the CDR3 DNA reads TGCGCCAGCAGCCAAGATTGGGGGGATGAGCAGTTCTTC. Amino acids: CASSQDWGDEQFF.

V usage is TRBV6-1 and J usage is TRBJ1-4; possible D gene TRBD1, 6 bases. Germline V gene lookup returns CDR1 MNHNS and CDR2 SASEGT. CDR3 length: 19 amino acids. Trimming removed 3 bases from V and 3 bases from J, with 23 bases in between. CDR3 nucleotide sequence: TGTGCCAGCAGTGACCTGGGCGGACACAGGGAAGGGGCTAATGAAAAACTGTTTTTT. Protein sequence: CASSDLGGHREGANEKLFF.

CDR3 in amino acids: CAWSSQATEAFF. CDR3 in DNA: TGTGCCTGGAGCTCCCAAGCCACTGAAGCTTTCTTT. This chain joins TRBV30 and TRBJ1-1; the D is unclear. CDR3 size: 12 residues. Germline CDR1 is GTSNPN and CDR2 is SVGIG (reference sequence). V dropped 3 bases and J dropped 4 bases, with 9 bases sitting between them.

The rearrangement links TRBV27 to TRBJ2-1, with D tentatively TRBD2 (5 bases). The germline gives CDR1 MNHEY, CDR2 SMNVEV (reference sequence). CDR3 size: 16 residues. The V end lost 0 bases, the J end lost 8 bases, and 17 bases lay between the germline ends. The CDR3 sequence: CASSLSVLAEKDEQFF. CDR3 sequence (DNA): TGTGCCAGCAGTTTATCCGTCCTAGCAGAAAAAGATGAGCAGTTCTTC.

The genes are TRBV19 and TRBJ1-1; TRBD1 matches 7 bases. The germline CDR1 and CDR2 sequences are LNHDA and SQIVND (reference sequence). CDR3 size: 18 residues. The CDR3 sequence is CSDIGDNTGVRLNTEAFF. The CDR3 DNA reads as TGTTCCGACATTGGGGACAACACAGGGGTTCGATTGAACACTGAAGCTTTCTTT.

The chain employs TRBV6-1 and TRBJ1-1, with D maybe TRBD1 (5 bases). V shed 3 bases and J shed 11 bases, with 13 bases lying between them. Germline loops: CDR1 MNHNS, CDR2 SASEGT. The CDR3 spans 12 residues. The CDR3 bases are TGTGCCAGCAGTGAGGGGGGAATTGCGGCTTTCTTT. This gives the protein CASSEGGIAAFF.

The chain couples TRBV21-1 to TRBJ1-1; the table names TRBD1, a call not compared with the DNA. TRBV21-1 is deemed a pseudogene. The CDR3 has 15 amino acids. The CDR3 DNA follows: TGTGCCAGCACCATGCCGGTGCAGGGAAACACTGAAGCTTTCTTT. Protein sequence: CASTMPVQGNTEAFF.

This clone has just one count. CDR3 nucleotide sequence: TGTGCCAGCAGCTTCGATTCGCGAGAAGAGACCCAGTACTTC. Translating it yields CASSFDSREETQYF. This chain joins TRBV11-2 and TRBJ2-5; D is uncertain. The CDR3 contains 14 residues. The V and J ends lost 3 bases and 3 bases respectively, with 11 bases between them. Germline V gives CDR1 SGHAT, CDR2 FQNNGV.

This chain links TRBV27 with TRBJ2-3; D not certain. Germline V gene lookup returns CDR1 MNHEY and CDR2 SMNVEV (reference sequence). CDR3 length: 15 residues. Trimming took 4 bases from V and 0 from J, leaving 11 bases between them. The CDR3 DNA is TGTGCCAGCAGTTGGGCGAACCCTAGCACAGATACGCAGTATTTT. Translated: CASSWANPSTDTQYF.

This sequence joins TRBV10-2 and TRBJ2-7; D gene uncertain. The V end was cut by 2 bases, the J end by 5 bases, with 7 bases between. Germline V CDR1 and CDR2: WSHSY, SAAADI. The CDR3 consists of 12 residues. The CDR3 spells CASSEGRNEQYF. Here the CDR3 DNA reads TGCGCCAGCAGTGAGGGCAGAAACGAGCAGTACTTC.

The chain employs TRBV27 and TRBJ1-2, with D possibly matching TRBD1 (5 bases). Trimming removed 8 bases from V and 4 bases from J, with 17 bases in between. This CDR3 contains 14 residues. Germline CDR1 and CDR2: MNHEY and SMNVEV (reference sequence). CDR3 sequence: CASRAWGGSYGYTF. The CDR3 DNA follows: TGTGCCAGCCGGGCGTGGGGGGGAAGCTATGGCTACACCTTC.

The chain uses TRBV19 and TRBJ1-5; 7 nucleotides line up with TRBD1. The germline V gene encodes CDR1 LNHDA and CDR2 SQIVND (reference sequence). The CDR3 contains 15 residues. Trimming at V came to 5 bases and at J to 5 bases, leaving 9 bases not matched to a gene. The CDR3 spells CASSPQLRGDQPQHF. The CDR3 nucleotides read TGTGCCAGTAGTCCGCAACTCAGGGGGGATCAGCCCCAGCATTTT.

On this clone itself: A junction end diverges from the germline sequence, so it may reflect a read error. The V call is TRBV29-1, the J call TRBJ2-2; a possible D gene is TRBD2 (5 bases). Germline V gene sequence: CDR1 SQVTM, CDR2 ANQGSEA. This CDR3 region has 17 residues. CDR3 nucleotides: TGCAGCGTCCTCCCCACGATGACCGAAAGCGAACACCGGGGAGCTGTTTTT. Its translation: CSVLPTMTESEHRGAVF.

Here the CDR3 reads CASSPPGAGAYVRGGYTF. CDR3 nucleotide sequence: TGTGCCAGCAGCCCCCCCGGAGCAGGTGCCTATGTAAGGGGTGGCTACACCTTC. The chain is built from TRBV11-2 and TRBJ1-2, with a weak D call TRBD1 (5 bases). The CDR3 is 18 amino acids. Germline V gene data show CDR1 as SGHAT and CDR2 as FQNNGV. Trimming pared 5 bases from V and 7 bases from J, leaving 29 bases between.

The CDR3 DNA follows: TGTGCCAGTAAAGACCAGGACATCTCCATCACTGAAGCTTTCTTT. Its protein is CASKDQDISITEAFF. The chain joins TRBV19 to TRBJ1-1; perhaps TRBD1 as D (5 bases). The CDR3 extends over 15 amino acids. Trimming stripped 7 bases from V and 4 bases from J, with 19 bases between. Germline V gene data show CDR1 as LNHDA and CDR2 as SQIVND (reference sequence).

The rearrangement links TRBV19 to TRBJ2-1; TRBD2 agrees at 8 bases. The germline CDR1 and CDR2 sequences are LNHDA and SQIVND (reference sequence). The CDR3 sequence is 14 residues long. Trimming at V came to 7 bases and at J to 8 bases, leaving 10 bases not matched to a gene. The CDR3 loop reads CASTPGLELDEQFF. The CDR3, as DNA: TGTGCCAGTACCCCGGGACTAGAATTGGATGAGCAGTTCTTC.

This sequence joins TRBV19 and TRBJ2-4; D unresolved. The CDR3 is 17 residues long. V was pared by 1 base and J by 0 bases, with 13 bases between. CDR1 LNHDA and CDR2 SQIVND come from the germline V gene (reference sequence). The CDR3 DNA reads TGTGCCAGTAGTATAGTGGCCCAGAAGTTAGCCAAAAACATTCAGTACTTC. Translated, it gives CASSIVAQKLAKNIQYF.

The J gene is TRBJ2-5, the V gene TRBV27; the D gene is possibly TRBD2 (6 bases). The J call may be wrong; the DNA end is better matched by TRBJ2-7. This CDR3 is 15 amino acids long. Germline V gives CDR1 MNHEY, CDR2 SMNVEV (reference sequence). The CDR3 nucleotides are TGTGCCAGCAGCCTTAGCGGCCTTCCACTTTACGAGCAGTACTTC. Translation gives CASSLSGLPLYEQYF.

The chain employs TRBV5-6 and TRBJ2-7; 9 positions agree with TRBD2. Germline lookup yields CDR1 SGHDT and CDR2 YYEEEE. This CDR3 comprises 16 residues. V was clipped by 1 base and J by 7 bases; unmatched bases: 12. In DNA form, the CDR3 reads TGTGCCAGCAGCTTGCGTAGCGGGAGCCTCCGGTTTGAGCAGTACTTC. Translation gives CASSLRSGSLRFEQYF.

This clone was recorded once. The V gene is TRBV7-2, the J gene TRBJ2-7; 7 positions match TRBD2. Germline V gene lookup returns CDR1 SGHTA and CDR2 FQGNSA. Losses at the gene ends were 0 bases for V and 5 bases for J; bases not matched to a gene: 10. This CDR3 has 16 amino acids. CDR3: CASSLAVGGRGNEQYF. Written as DNA, the CDR3 is TGTGCCAGCAGCTTAGCTGTCGGCGGGAGAGGAAACGAGCAGTACTTC.

This clone was seen a single time. This chain joins TRBV6-1 and TRBJ2-1; tentatively, D is TRBD2 (5 bases). The length of the CDR3 is 19 residues. Germline CDR1 MNHNS, CDR2 SASEGT. Trimming removed 4 bases from V and 7 bases from J, with 29 bases in between. CDR3 amino acids: CASSVRMVGSDRVLNEQFF. The CDR3 bases are TGTGCCAGCAGTGTAAGGATGGTGGGGAGCGATAGAGTCTTAAATGAGCAGTTCTTC.

The chain is built from TRBV28 and TRBJ2-5; TRBD1 matches at 9 bases. The CDR3 has 14 amino acids. Germline V lookup: CDR1 MDHEN, CDR2 SYDVKM. J gave up 0 bases and V 8 bases, and 4 bases lay outside the gene matches. In nucleotides, the CDR3 is TGTGCCAGCGGCGGACAGGGGCACCAAGAGACCCAGTACTTC. It specifies CASGGQGHQETQYF. Using reference TRBV28 and TRBJ2-5 for the parts outside the CDR3, the full variable domain is DVKVTQSSRYLVKRTGEKVFLECVQDMDHENMFWYRQDPGLGLRLIYFSYDVKMKEKGDIPEGYSVSREKKERFSLILESASTNQTSMYLCASGGQGHQETQYFGPGTRLLVL.

V is TRBV6-1 and J is TRBJ1-3; TRBD1 matches 7 bases. This CDR3 is 17 amino acids long. V lost 3 bases, J lost 3 bases, and 11 bases stayed unmatched. Germline-derived CDR1 and CDR2 are MNHNS and SASEGT. The DNA for the CDR3 is TGTGCCAGCAGTGACGGGACAGACTTGTTGGGTGGAAACACCATATATTTT. It is translated as CASSDGTDLLGGNTIYF.